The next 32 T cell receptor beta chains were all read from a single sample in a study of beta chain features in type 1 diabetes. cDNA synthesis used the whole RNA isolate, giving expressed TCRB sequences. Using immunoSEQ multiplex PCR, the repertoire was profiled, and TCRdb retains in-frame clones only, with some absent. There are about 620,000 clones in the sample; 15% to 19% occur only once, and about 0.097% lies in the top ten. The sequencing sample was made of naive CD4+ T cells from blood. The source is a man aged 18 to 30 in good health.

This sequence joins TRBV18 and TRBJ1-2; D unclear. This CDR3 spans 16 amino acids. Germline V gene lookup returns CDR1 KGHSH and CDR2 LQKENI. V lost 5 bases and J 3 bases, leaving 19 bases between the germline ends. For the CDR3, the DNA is TGTGCCAGCTCAGAGTATGTTACGAAGTTGGACTATGGCTACACCTTC. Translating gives CASSEYVTKLDYGYTF. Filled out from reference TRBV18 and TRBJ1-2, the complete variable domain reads NAGVMQNPRHLVRRRGQEARLRCSPMKGHSHVYWYRQLPEEGLKFMVYLQKENIIDESGMPKERFSAEFPKEGPSILRIQQVVRGDSAAYFCASSEYVTKLDYGYTFGSGTRLTVV.

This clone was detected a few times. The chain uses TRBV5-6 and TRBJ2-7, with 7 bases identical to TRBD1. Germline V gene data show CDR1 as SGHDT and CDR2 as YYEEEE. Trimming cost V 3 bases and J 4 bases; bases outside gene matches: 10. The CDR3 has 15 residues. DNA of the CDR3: TGTGCCAGCAGCTGCCCCCGGACAGGCCAATACGAGCAGTACTTC. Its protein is CASSCPRTGQYEQYF.

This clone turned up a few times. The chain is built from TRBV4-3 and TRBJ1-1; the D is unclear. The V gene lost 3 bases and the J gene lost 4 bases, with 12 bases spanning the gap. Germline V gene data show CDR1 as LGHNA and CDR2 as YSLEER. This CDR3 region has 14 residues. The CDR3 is CASSQKWMSTEAFF. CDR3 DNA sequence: TGCGCCAGCAGCCAGAAGTGGATGTCCACTGAAGCTTTCTTT.

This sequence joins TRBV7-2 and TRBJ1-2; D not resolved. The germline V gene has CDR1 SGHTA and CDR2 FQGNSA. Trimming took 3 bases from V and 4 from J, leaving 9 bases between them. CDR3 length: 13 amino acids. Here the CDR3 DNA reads TGTGCCAGCAGCTTTACGGCACGCTATGGCTACACCTTC. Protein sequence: CASSFTARYGYTF.

The CDR3 is CSVGGIGGGSGMETQYF. DNA of the CDR3: TGCAGCGTTGGCGGGATTGGAGGAGGGTCAGGGATGGAGACCCAGTACTTC. The chain couples TRBV29-1 to TRBJ2-5; possibly TRBD2 for D (6 bases). This CDR3 region has 17 residues. V was cut by 4 bases and J by 5 bases, with 26 bases left in between. Germline V gene lookup returns CDR1 SQVTM and CDR2 ANQGSEA.

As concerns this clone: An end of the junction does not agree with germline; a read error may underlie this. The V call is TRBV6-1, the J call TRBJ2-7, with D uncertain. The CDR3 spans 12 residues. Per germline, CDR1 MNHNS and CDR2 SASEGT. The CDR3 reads CAISESPYEQYF. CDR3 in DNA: TGTGCCATCAGTGAGTCCCCCTACGAGCAGTACTTC.

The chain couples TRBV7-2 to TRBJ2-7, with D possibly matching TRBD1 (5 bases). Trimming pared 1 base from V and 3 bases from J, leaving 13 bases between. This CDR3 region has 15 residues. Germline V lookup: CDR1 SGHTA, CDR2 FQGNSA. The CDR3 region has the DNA TGTGCCAGCAGCTTAGGGCAGGGAATGATCTACGAGCAGTACTTC. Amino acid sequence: CASSLGQGMIYEQYF. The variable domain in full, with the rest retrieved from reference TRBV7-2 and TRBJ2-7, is GAGVSQSPSNKVTEKGKDVELRCDPISGHTALYWYRQSLGQGLEFLIYFQGNSAPDKSGLPSDRFSAERTGGSVSTLTIQRTQQEDSAVYLCASSLGQGMIYEQYFGPGTRLTVT.

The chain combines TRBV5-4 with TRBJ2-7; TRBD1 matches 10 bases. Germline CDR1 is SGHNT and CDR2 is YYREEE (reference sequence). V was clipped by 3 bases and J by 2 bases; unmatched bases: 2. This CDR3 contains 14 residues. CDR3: CASSSDRGTYEQYF. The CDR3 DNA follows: TGTGCCAGCAGCTCGGACAGGGGGACCTACGAGCAGTACTTC.

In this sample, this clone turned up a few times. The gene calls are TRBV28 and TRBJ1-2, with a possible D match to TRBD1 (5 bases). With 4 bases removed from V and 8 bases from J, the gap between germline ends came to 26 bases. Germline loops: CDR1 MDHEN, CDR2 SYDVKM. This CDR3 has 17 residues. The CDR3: CASSSPHNLQGAGGYTF. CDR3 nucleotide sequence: TGTGCCAGCAGTTCCCCCCACAACCTTCAGGGCGCCGGCGGCTACACCTTC.

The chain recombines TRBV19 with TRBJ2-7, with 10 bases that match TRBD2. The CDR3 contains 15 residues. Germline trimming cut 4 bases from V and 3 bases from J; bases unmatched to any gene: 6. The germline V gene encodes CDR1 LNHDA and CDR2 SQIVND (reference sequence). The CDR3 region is CASSTASGSIYEQYF. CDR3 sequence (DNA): TGTGCCAGTAGTACTGCTAGCGGGAGTATCTACGAGCAGTACTTC.

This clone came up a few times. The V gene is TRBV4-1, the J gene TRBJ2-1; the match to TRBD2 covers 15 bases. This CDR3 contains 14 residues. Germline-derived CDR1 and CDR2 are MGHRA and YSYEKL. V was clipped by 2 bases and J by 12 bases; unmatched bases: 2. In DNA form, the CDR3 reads TGCGCCAGCAGCCAACAGGGACTAGCGGGAGGGCAGTTCTTC. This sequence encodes CASSQQGLAGGQFF.

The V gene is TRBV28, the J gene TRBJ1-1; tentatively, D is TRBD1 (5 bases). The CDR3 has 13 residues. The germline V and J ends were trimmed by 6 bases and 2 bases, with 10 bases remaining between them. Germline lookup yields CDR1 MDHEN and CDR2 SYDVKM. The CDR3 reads CASSLQVNTEAFF. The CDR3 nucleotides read TGTGCCAGCAGCCTACAGGTAAACACTGAAGCTTTCTTT.

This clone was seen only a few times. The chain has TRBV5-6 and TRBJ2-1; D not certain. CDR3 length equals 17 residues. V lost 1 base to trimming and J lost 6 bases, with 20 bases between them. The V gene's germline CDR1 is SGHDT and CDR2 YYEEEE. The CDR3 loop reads CASSLLGILTVLNEQFF. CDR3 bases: TGTGCCAGCAGCTTGTTGGGAATATTAACAGTTCTCAATGAGCAGTTCTTC.

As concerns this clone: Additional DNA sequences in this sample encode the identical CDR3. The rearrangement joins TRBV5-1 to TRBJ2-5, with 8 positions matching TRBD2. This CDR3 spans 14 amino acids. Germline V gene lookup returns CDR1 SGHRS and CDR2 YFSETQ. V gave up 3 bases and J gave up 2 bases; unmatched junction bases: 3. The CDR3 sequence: CASSSLAGQETQYF. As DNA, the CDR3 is TGCGCCAGCAGCTCCTTAGCGGGGCAAGAGACCCAGTACTTC.

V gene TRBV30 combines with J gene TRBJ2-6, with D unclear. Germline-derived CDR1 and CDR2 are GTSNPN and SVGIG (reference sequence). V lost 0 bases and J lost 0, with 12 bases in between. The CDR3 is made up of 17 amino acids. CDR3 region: CAWSVFKASSGANVLTF. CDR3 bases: TGTGCCTGGAGTGTATTTAAGGCGAGCTCTGGGGCCAACGTCCTGACTTTC.

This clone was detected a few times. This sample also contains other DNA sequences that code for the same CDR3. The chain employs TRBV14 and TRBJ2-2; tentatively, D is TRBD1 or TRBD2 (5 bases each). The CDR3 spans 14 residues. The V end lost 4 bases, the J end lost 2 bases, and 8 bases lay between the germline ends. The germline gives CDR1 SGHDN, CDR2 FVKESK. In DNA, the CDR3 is TGTGCCAGCAGCCGGGACCTCAACACCGGGGAGCTGTTTTTT. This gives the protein CASSRDLNTGELFF.

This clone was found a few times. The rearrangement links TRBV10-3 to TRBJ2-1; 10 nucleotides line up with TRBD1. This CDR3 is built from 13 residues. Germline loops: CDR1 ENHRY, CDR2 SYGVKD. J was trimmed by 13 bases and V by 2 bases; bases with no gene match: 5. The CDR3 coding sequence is TGTGCCATCAGTGAGGCGGGGGACAGGGGACAGTTCTTC. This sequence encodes CAISEAGDRGQFF.

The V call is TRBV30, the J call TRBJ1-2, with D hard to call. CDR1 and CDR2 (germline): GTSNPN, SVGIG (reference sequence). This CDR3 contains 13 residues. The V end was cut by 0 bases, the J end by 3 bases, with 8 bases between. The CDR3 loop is CAWSVGRYYGYTF. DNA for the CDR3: TGTGCCTGGAGTGTAGGCAGATACTATGGCTACACCTTC.

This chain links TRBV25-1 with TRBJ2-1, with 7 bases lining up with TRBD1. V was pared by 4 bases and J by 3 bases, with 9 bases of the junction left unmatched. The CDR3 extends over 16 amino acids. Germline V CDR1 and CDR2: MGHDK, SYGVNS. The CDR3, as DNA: TGTGCCAGCAGTGGTCTGGGGACAGCTAACTACAATGAGCAGTTCTTC. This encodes CASSGLGTANYNEQFF.

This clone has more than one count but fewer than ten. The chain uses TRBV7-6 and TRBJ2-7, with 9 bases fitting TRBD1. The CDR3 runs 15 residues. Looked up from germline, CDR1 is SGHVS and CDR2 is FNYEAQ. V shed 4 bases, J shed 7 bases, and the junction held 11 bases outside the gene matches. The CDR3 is CASSSQRDRVSEQYF. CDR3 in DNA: TGTGCCAGCAGCTCGCAAAGGGACAGGGTCTCGGAGCAGTACTTC.

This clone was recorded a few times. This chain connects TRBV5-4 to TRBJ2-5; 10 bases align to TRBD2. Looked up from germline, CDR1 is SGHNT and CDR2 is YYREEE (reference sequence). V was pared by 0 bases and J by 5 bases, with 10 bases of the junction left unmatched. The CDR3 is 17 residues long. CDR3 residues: CASSLGLAGVVGETQYF. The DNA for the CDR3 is TGTGCCAGCAGCTTGGGCCTAGCGGGAGTCGTTGGGGAGACCCAGTACTTC.

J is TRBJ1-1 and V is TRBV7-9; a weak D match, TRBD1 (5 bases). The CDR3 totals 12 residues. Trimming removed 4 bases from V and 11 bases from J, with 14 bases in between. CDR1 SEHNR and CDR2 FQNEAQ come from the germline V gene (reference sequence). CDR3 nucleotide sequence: TGTGCCAGCAGCTCCGGGGGAAGGTACGCTTTCTTT. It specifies CASSSGGRYAFF.

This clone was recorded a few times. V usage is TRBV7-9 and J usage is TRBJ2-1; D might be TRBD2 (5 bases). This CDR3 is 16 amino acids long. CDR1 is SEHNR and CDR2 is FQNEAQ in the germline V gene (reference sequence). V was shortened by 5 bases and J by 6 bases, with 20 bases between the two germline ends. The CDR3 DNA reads TGTGCCAGCAGCCTGCTTAGGAGCGGCGCGGGCAATGAGCAGTTCTTC. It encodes CASSLLRSGAGNEQFF.

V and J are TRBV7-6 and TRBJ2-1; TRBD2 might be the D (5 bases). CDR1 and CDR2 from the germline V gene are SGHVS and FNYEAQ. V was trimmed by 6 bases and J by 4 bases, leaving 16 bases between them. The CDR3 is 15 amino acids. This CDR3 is CASSQQPGGYNEQFF. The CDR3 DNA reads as TGTGCCAGCAGTCAGCAGCCCGGAGGATACAATGAGCAGTTCTTC.

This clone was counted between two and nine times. The CDR3 nucleotides are TGTGCCAGTAGTACTCCTCTGGGACAGCTCTACGAGCAGTACTTC. Amino acids: CASSTPLGQLYEQYF. This chain joins TRBV19 and TRBJ2-7, with 7 bases that match TRBD1. Germline CDR1 and CDR2: LNHDA and SQIVND (reference sequence). The trim removed 4 bases at V and 3 bases at J, leaving 9 bases unmatched. This CDR3 region has 15 residues.

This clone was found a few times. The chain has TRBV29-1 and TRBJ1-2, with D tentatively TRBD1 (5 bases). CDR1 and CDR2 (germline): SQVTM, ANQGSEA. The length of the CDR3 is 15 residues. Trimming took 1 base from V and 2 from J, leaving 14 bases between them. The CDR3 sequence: CSVEGGRTPNYGYTF. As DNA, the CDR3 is TGCAGCGTTGAAGGGGGACGGACTCCAAACTATGGCTACACCTTC.

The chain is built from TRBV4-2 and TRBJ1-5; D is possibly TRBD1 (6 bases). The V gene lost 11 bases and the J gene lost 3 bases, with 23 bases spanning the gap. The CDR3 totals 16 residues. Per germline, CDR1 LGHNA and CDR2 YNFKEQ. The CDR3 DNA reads TGTGCCTCATCAAAGGGTATATGGGGGGCCAATCAGCCCCAGCATTTT. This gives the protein CASSKGIWGANQPQHF.

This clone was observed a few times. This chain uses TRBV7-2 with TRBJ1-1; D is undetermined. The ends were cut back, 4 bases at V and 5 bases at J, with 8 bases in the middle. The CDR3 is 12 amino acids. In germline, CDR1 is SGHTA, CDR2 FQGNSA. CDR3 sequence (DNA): TGTGCCAGCAGCTCTCGCGGGACTGAAGCTTTCTTT. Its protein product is CASSSRGTEAFF.

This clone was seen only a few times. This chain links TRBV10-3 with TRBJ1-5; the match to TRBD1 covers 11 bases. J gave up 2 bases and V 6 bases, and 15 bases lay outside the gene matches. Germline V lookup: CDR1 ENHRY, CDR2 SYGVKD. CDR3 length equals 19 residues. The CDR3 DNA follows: TGTGCCATCAGCCCAGTCTTCCGGACAGGGGGCGGTGGCAATCAGCCCCAGCATTTT. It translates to CAISPVFRTGGGGNQPQHF.

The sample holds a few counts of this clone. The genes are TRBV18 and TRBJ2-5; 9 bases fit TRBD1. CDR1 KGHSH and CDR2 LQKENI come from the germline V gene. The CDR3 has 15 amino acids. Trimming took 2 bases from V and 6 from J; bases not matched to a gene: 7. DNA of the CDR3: TGTGCCAGCTCACCAAGGAGGGGACAGGGACAGACCCAGTACTTC. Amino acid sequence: CASSPRRGQGQTQYF.

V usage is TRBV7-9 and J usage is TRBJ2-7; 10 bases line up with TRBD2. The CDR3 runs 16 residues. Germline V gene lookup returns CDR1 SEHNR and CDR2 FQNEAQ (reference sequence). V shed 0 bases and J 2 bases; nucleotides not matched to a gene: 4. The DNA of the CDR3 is TGTGCCAGCAGCTTAGCAGGGAGCGGGAGGGCCTACGAGCAGTACTTC. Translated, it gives CASSLAGSGRAYEQYF.

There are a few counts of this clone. The CDR3 protein is CASSYWGARGVNIQYF. CDR3 nucleotides: TGTGCCAGCAGTTACTGGGGGGCCCGGGGTGTTAACATTCAGTACTTC. The J gene is TRBJ2-4, the V gene TRBV6-5; tentatively, D is TRBD1 or TRBD2 (6 bases each). V gave up 1 base and J gave up 7 bases, with 17 bases separating them. CDR3 length: 16 amino acids. Germline CDR1 and CDR2: MNHEY and SVGAGI.